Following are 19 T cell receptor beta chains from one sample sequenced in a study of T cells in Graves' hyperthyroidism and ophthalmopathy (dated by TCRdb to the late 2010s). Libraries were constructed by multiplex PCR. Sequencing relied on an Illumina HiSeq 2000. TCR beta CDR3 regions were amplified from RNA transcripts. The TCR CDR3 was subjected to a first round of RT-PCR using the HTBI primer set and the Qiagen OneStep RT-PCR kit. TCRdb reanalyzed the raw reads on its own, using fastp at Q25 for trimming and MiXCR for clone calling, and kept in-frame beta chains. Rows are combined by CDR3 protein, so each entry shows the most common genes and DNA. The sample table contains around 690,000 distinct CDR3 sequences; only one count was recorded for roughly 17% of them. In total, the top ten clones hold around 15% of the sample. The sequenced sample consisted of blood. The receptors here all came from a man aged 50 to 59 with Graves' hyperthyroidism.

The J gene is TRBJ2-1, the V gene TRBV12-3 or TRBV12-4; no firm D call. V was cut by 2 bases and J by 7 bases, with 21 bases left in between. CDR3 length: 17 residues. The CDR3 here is CASSLLSLGSTGNEQFF. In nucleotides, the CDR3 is TGTGCCAGCAGTTTATTATCATTGGGCAGTACGGGTAATGAGCAGTTCTTC.

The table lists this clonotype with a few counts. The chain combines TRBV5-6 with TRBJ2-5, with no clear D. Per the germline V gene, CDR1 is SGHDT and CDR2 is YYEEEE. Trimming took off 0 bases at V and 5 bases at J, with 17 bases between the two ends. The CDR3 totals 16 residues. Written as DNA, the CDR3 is TGTGCCAGCAGCTTGGCGGTCTTAATAAACGGGGAGACCCAGTACTTC. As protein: CASSLAVLINGETQYF.

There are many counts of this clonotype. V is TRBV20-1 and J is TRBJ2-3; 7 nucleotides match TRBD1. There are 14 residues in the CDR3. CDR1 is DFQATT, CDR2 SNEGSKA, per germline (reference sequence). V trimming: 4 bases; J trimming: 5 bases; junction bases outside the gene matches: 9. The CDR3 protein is CSAISLQGEDTQYF. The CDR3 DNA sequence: TGCAGTGCTATATCGCTGCAGGGGGAAGATACGCAGTATTTT.

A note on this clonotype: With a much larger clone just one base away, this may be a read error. CDR3 nucleotides: TGTGCCAGCAGTGAACAGACGAGCTCCTACAATGAGCAGTTCTTC. This translates into CASSEQTSSYNEQFF. The chain carries TRBV2 and TRBJ2-1, with no clear D. V lost 2 bases and J 0 bases, leaving 8 bases between the germline ends. The germline V gene has CDR1 SNHLY and CDR2 FYNNEI. CDR3 length: 15 residues.

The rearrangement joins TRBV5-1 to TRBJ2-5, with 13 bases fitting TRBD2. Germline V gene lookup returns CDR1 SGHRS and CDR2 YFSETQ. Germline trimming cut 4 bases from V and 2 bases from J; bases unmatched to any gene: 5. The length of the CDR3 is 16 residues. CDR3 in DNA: TGCGCCAGCAGCACGGGGACTAGCGGGATACAAGAGACCCAGTACTTC. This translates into CASSTGTSGIQETQYF.

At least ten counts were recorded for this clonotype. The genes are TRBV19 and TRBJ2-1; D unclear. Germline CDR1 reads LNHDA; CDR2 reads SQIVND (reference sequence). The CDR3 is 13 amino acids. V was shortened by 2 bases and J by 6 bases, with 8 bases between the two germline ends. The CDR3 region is CASSIHEPNEQFF. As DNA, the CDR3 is TGTGCCAGTAGTATACATGAGCCCAATGAGCAGTTCTTC.

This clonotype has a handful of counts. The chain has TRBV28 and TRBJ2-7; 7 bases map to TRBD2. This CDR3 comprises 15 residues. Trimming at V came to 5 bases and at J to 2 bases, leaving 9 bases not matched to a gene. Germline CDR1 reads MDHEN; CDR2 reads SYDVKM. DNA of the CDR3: TGTGCCAGCAGTGATGGACTAGTCGCGACCTACGAGCAGTACTTC. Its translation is CASSDGLVATYEQYF. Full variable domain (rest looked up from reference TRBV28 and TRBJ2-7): DVKVTQSSRYLVKRTGEKVFLECVQDMDHENMFWYRQDPGLGLRLIYFSYDVKMKEKGDIPEGYSVSREKKERFSLILESASTNQTSMYLCASSDGLVATYEQYFGPGTRLTVT.

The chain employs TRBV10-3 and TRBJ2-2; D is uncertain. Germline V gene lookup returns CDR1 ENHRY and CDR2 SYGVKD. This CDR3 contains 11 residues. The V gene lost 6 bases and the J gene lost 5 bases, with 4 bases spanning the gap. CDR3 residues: CAISYTGELFF. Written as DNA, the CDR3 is TGTGCCATCAGCTATACCGGGGAGCTGTTTTTT.

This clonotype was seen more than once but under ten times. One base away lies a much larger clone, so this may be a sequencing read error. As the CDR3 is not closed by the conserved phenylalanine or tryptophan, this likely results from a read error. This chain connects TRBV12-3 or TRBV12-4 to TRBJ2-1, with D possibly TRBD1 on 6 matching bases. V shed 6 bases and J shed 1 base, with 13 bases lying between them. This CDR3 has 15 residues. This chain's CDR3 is CASRPTGISYNEQFL. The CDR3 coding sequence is TGTGCCAGCAGACCCACAGGGATATCCTACAATGAGCAGTTCCTC.

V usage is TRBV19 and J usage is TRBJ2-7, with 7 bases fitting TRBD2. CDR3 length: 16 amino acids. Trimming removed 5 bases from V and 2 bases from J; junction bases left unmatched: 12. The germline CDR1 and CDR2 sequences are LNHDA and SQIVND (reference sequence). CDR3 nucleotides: TGTGCCAGTAGTGTGTCAGCGGGACCTATTACCTACGAGCAGTACTTC. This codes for CASSVSAGPITYEQYF.

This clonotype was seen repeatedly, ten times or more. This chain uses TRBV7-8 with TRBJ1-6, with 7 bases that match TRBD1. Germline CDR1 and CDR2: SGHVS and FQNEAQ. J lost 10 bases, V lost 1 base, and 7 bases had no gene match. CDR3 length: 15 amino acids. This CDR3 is CASSLDPTGESPLHF. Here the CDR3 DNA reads TGTGCCAGCAGCTTAGACCCTACAGGGGAATCACCCCTCCACTTT.

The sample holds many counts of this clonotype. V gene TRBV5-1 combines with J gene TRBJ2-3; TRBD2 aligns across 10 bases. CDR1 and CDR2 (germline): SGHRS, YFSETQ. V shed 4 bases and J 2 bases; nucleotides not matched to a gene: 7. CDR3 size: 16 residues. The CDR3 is CASSRSLAGPTDTQYF. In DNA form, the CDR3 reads TGCGCCAGCAGCCGATCACTAGCGGGACCCACAGATACGCAGTATTTT.

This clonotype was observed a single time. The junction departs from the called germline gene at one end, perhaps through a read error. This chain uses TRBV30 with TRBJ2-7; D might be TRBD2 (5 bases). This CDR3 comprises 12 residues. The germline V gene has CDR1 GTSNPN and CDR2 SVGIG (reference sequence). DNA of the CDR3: TGTGCCTGGGGTGTACGAGGGTACGAGCAGTACTTC. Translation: CAWGVRGYEQYF. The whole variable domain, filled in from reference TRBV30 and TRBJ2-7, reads SQTIHQWPATLVQPVGSPLSLECTVEGTSNPNLYWYRQAAGRGLQLLFYSVGIGQISSEVPQNLSASRPQDRQFILSSKKLLLSDSGFYLCAWGVRGYEQYFGPGTRLTVT.

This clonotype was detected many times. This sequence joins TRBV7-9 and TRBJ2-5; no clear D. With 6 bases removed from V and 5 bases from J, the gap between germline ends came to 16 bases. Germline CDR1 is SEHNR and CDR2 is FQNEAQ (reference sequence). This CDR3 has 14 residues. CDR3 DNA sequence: TGTGCCAGCAGGGGCCGCGCCGCTGGGGAGACCCAGTACTTC. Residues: CASRGRAAGETQYF. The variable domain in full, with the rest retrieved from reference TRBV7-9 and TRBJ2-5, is DTGVSQNPRHKITKRGQNVTFRCDPISEHNRLYWYRQTLGQGPEFLTYFQNEAQLEKSRLLSDRFSAERPKGSFSTLEIQRTEQGDSAMYLCASRGRAAGETQYFGPGTRLLVL.

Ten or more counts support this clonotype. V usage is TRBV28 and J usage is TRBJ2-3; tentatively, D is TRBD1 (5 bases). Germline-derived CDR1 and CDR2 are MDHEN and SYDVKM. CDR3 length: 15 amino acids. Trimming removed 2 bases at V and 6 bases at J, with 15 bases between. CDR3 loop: CASSLSPPRADTQYF. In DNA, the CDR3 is TGTGCCAGCAGTTTAAGCCCCCCCAGGGCGGATACGCAGTATTTT.

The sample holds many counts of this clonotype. The CDR3 is CASWWQMSYEQYF. The CDR3 nucleotides are TGTGCCAGCTGGTGGCAGATGTCCTACGAGCAGTACTTC. J is TRBJ2-7 and V is TRBV6-1; D call uncertain. Germline loops: CDR1 MNHNS, CDR2 SASEGT. The length of the CDR3 is 13 residues. The germline V and J ends were trimmed by 8 bases and 1 base, with 12 bases remaining between them.

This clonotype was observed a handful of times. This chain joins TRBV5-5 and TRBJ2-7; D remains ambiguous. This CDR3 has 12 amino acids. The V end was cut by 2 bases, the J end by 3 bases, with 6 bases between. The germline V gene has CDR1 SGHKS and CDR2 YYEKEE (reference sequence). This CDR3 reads CASSFENYEQYF. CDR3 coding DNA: TGTGCCAGCAGCTTCGAGAACTACGAGCAGTACTTC.

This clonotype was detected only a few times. CDR3 protein: CASSHGQGPNEKLFF. DNA for the CDR3: TGTGCCAGCAGCCATGGACAGGGGCCTAATGAAAAACTGTTTTTT. The rearrangement links TRBV14 to TRBJ1-4; TRBD1 matches 9 bases. The CDR3 consists of 15 residues. From germline, CDR1 is SGHDN and CDR2 FVKESK. With 3 bases clipped from V and 3 bases from J, the junction kept 2 bases outside the gene matches.

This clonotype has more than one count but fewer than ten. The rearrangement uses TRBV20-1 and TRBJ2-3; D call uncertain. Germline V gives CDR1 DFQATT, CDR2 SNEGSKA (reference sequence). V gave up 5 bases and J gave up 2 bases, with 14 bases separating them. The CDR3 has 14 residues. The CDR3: CSAVENLLTDTQYF. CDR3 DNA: TGCAGTGCTGTCGAAAACCTACTCACAGATACGCAGTATTTT.